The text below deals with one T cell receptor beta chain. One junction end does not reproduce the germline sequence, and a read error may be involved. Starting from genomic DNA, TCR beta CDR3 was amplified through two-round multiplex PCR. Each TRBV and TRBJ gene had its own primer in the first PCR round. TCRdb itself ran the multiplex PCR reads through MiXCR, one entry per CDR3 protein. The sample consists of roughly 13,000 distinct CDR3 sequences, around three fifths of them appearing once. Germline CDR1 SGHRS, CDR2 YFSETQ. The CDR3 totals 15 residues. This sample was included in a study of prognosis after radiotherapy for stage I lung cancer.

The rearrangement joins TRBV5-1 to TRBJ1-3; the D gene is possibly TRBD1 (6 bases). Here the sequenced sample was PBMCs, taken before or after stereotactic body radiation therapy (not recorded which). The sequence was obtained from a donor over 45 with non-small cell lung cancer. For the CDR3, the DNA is TGTGCCAGCAGCCAGGACAGATTCTCTGGAAACACCATATATTTT. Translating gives CASSQDRFSGNTIYF.